This is a list of T cell receptor beta chains from one sample in a study of cytomegalovirus exposure and HLA in healthy donors. Using immunoSEQ multiplex PCR, the repertoire was profiled, and TCRdb retains in-frame clones only, with some absent. The data contain 70,000 to 90,000 clones, roughly four fifths of them seen just once; the ten biggest clones take up about an eighth. Sample: PBMCs. The receptor set was obtained from a male donor in good health and CMV-seropositive. Both conserved end residues are part of each CDR3. Each record gives: J gene, D gene, V gene, CDR3 protein, CDR3 DNA. The D gene is left open where the match is weak.

J gene: TRBJ1-6
D gene: NA
V gene: TRBV6-6
CDR3 protein: CASTRQDGSPLHF
CDR3 DNA: TGTGCCAGCACTCGACAGGATGGTTCACCCCTCCACTTT

J gene: TRBJ2-2
D gene: NA
V gene: TRBV5-1
CDR3 protein: CASSLGRANTGELFF
CDR3 DNA: TGCGCCAGCAGCCTAGGGCGGGCGAACACCGGGGAGCTGTTTTTT

J gene: TRBJ2-3
D gene: NA
V gene: TRBV12-2
CDR3 protein: CASRLQNSGGFTDTQYF
CDR3 DNA: TGTGCAAGTCGCTTACAGAATAGCGGGGGATTCACAGATACGCAGTATTTT

J gene: TRBJ2-3
D gene: TRBD2
V gene: TRBV27
CDR3 protein: CASSAGLGDTQYF
CDR3 DNA: TGTGCCAGTTCAGCGGGGCTCGGGGATACGCAGTATTTT

J gene: TRBJ1-2
D gene: TRBD1
V gene: TRBV18
CDR3 protein: CASSQGTAEGGYTF
CDR3 DNA: TGTGCCAGCTCGCAAGGGACAGCGGAGGGTGGCTACACCTTC

J gene: TRBJ1-3
D gene: NA
V gene: TRBV19
CDR3 protein: CASSPEPGNTIYF
CDR3 DNA: TGTGCCAGTAGTCCGGAGCCTGGAAACACCATATATTTT

J gene: TRBJ2-1
D gene: NA
V gene: TRBV6-4
CDR3 protein: CASSDGTYNEQFF
CDR3 DNA: TGTGCCAGCAGTGACGGGACATACAATGAGCAGTTCTTC

J gene: TRBJ2-1
D gene: NA
V gene: TRBV18
CDR3 protein: CASSPPSVYNEQFF
CDR3 DNA: TGTGCCAGCTCACCACCATCCGTGTACAATGAGCAGTTCTTC

J gene: TRBJ1-5
D gene: NA
V gene: TRBV5-1
CDR3 protein: CASSLDLSNQPQHF
CDR3 DNA: TGCGCCAGCAGCTTGGACCTAAGCAATCAGCCCCAGCATTTT

J gene: TRBJ2-2
D gene: NA
V gene: TRBV27
CDR3 protein: CASSLETEGTGELFF
CDR3 DNA: TGTGCCAGCAGTTTAGAGACGGAGGGAACCGGGGAGCTGTTTTTT